The rows below give T cell receptor beta chains drawn from one sample of a study of shared clonotypes between healthy human individuals. Here immunoSEQ multiplex PCR was the method, and the copy in TCRdb shows in-frame clones only, minus some. The data contain fewer than 600,000 clones, roughly three quarters of them singletons. The sample comprised PBMCs. The receptors originated from a middle-aged woman in good health. Some clones in this sample may be carry-over from other donors' samples. Both conserved end residues are part of each CDR3. D genes are given only for firm matches. Part of the rows lack a size; the others show once, few, many or a class for expanded clones.

>TRBJ2-1|TRBD2|NA|TRBV7-9
CASSLSSGSNEQFF
TGTGCCAGCAGCTTATCTAGCGGGAGCAATGAGCAGTTCTTC
>TRBJ2-1|TRBD2|NA|TRBV28
CASLEREGGDEQFF
TGTGCCAGCCTAGAGCGGGAGGGTGGGGATGAGCAGTTCTTC
>TRBJ2-6|NA|NA|TRBV2
CASRDQISGANVLTF
TGTGCCAGCAGAGATCAGATCTCTGGGGCCAACGTCCTGACTTTC
>TRBJ2-1|NA|NA|TRBV28
CASSLSSLGYYNEQFF
TGTGCCAGCAGTTTATCCTCGCTTGGCTATTACAATGAGCAGTTCTTC
>TRBJ2-5|TRBD2|few|TRBV5-1
CASSPGLAGEQETQYF
TGCGCCAGCAGCCCCGGACTAGCGGGAGAACAAGAGACCCAGTACTTC
>TRBJ2-7|TRBD2|NA|TRBV2
CASSAGLAGGPAYEQYF
TGTGCCAGCAGCGCTGGACTAGCGGGAGGGCCGGCCTACGAGCAGTACTTC
>TRBJ2-1|NA|NA|TRBV28
CASSFGVLQFF
TGTGCCAGCAGTTTTGGCGTTTTGCAGTTCTTC
>TRBJ1-6|TRBD1|NA|TRBV5-1
CASSAAGQGESPLHF
TGCGCCAGCAGCGCCGCGGGACAGGGAGAATCACCCCTCCACTTT
>TRBJ2-1|NA|NA|TRBV19
CASSIGTGPGYNEQFF
TGTGCCAGTAGTATAGGAACAGGGCCGGGCTACAATGAGCAGTTCTTC
>TRBJ2-3|TRBD1|NA|TRBV7-8
CASSITGGFDTQYF
TGTGCCAGCAGCATTACAGGGGGGTTTGATACGCAGTATTTT
>TRBJ2-6|NA|NA|TRBV12-2
CASRLVPRDSCSGANVLTF
TGTGCAAGTCGCTTAGTCCCACGGGACAGTTGCTCTGGGGCCAACGTCCTGACTTTC
>TRBJ2-3|NA|NA|TRBV7-2
CASLREREDTQYF
TGTGCCAGCCTCCGGGAGAGGGAGGATACGCAGTATTTT
>TRBJ2-3|TRBD2|many|TRBV4-2
CASSQGLAGGGFVTDTQYF
TGTGCCAGCAGCCAAGGACTAGCGGGAGGTGGTTTTGTCACAGATACGCAGTATTTT
>TRBJ1-1|NA|NA|TRBV4-1
CASSQGRGLNTEAFF
TGCGCCAGCAGCCAAGGTCGGGGCCTGAACACTGAAGCTTTCTTT
>TRBJ2-7|TRBD1|few|TRBV30
CAWSVGTGGFNEQYF
TGTGCCTGGAGTGTCGGGACAGGGGGCTTCAACGAGCAGTACTTC
>TRBJ2-3|NA|NA|TRBV29-1
CSAQGEGASTDTQYF
TGCAGCGCCCAAGGGGAGGGGGCTAGCACAGATACGCAGTATTTT
>TRBJ2-3|NA|NA|TRBV29-1
CSVGGGGGDTQYF
TGCAGCGTTGGTGGGGGAGGAGGAGATACGCAGTATTTT
>TRBJ2-1|NA|NA|TRBV5-1
CASSGTGVGNEQFF
TGCGCCAGCAGCGGAACGGGAGTTGGCAATGAGCAGTTCTTC
>TRBJ2-3|NA|NA|TRBV5-1
CASSLGGHADTQYF
TGCGCCAGCAGCTTGGGAGGGCACGCAGATACGCAGTATTTT
>TRBJ1-4|NA|once|TRBV30
CAWGGGVEEKLFF
TGTGCCTGGGGTGGAGGGGTTGAGGAAAAACTGTTTTTT
>TRBJ1-2|NA|NA|TRBV5-5
CASSLALPGGYTF
TGTGCCAGCAGCTTGGCTCTTCCGGGTGGCTACACCTTC
>TRBJ1-1|NA|few|TRBV19
CASSTLSRGWNTEAFF
TGTGCCAGTAGTACCCTCTCCAGGGGCTGGAACACTGAAGCTTTCTTT
>TRBJ2-3|NA|NA|TRBV6-6
CASSYLGIRTDTQYF
TGTGCCAGCAGTTACCTGGGGATCCGCACAGATACGCAGTATTTT
>TRBJ2-7|NA|NA|TRBV9
CASSVAESEQYF
TGTGCCAGCAGCGTTGCGGAGTCCGAGCAGTACTTC